Listed here are 23 T cell receptor beta chains from one sample, sequenced in a study of T-cell memory formation after mild COVID-19. Via MiXCR, TCRdb re-called the 5' RACE reads, giving one row per CDR3 protein. Among 350,000 to 500,000 distinct CDR3 sequences listed, around 20% were seen once. The sample consisted of PBMCs or a T cell subset sorted from them (not recorded which). The receptors were sampled from an adult woman who had mild COVID-19 (a few samples of this study predate the infection). Cell type and time point are not known.

This clonotype turned up a few times. The rearrangement links TRBV9 to TRBJ1-5; 8 bases map to TRBD1. Unmatched junction bases numbered 7, after V lost 0 bases and J lost 5 bases. CDR1 SGDLS and CDR2 YYNGEE come from the germline V gene. CDR3 length equals 16 residues. CDR3 DNA sequence: TGTGCCAGCAGCGTAGGGGCGGGGACAGGAGATCAGCCCCAGCATTTT. Its translation is CASSVGAGTGDQPQHF.

This clonotype has a handful of counts. V is TRBV12-3 or TRBV12-4 and J is TRBJ1-1, with 8 bases identical to TRBD1. Trimming removed 5 bases from V and 5 bases from J; junction bases left unmatched: 13. The CDR3 extends over 16 amino acids. CDR3 sequence reads: CASSPGQGGFGTEAFF. In DNA, the CDR3 is TGTGCCAGCAGTCCCGGACAGGGTGGGTTTGGTACTGAAGCTTTCTTT.

The V and J genes are TRBV7-8 and TRBJ2-5; weak D call: TRBD1 (5 bases). Germline-derived CDR1 and CDR2 are SGHVS and FQNEAQ. Trimming removed 1 base at V and 2 bases at J, with 11 bases between. The CDR3 spans 15 residues. The CDR3 is CASSLVWTSQETQYF. As DNA, the CDR3 is TGTGCCAGCAGCTTAGTCTGGACATCTCAAGAGACCCAGTACTTC.

The chain is built from TRBV5-1 and TRBJ2-1; TRBD2 agrees at 10 bases. V shed 4 bases, J shed 5 bases, and the junction held 6 bases outside the gene matches. This CDR3 comprises 15 residues. The germline gives CDR1 SGHRS, CDR2 YFSETQ. DNA for the CDR3: TGCGCCAGCAGCCCGAGGACTAGCGGCGACAATGAGCAGTTCTTC. Its translation is CASSPRTSGDNEQFF. The full variable domain, its missing parts supplied by reference TRBV5-1 and TRBJ2-1, is KAGVTQTPRYLIKTRGQQVTLSCSPISGHRSVSWYQQTPGQGLQFLFEYFSETQRNKGNFPGRFSGRQFSNSRSEMNVSTLELGDSALYLCASSPRTSGDNEQFFGPGTRLTVL.

This clonotype was seen at least ten times. In nucleotides, the CDR3 is TGTGCCAGCAGCTTTAACACCGGGGAGCTGTTTTTT. It codes for CASSFNTGELFF. The rearrangement uses TRBV7-9 and TRBJ2-2; unclear D gene. The CDR3 spans 12 residues. Germline V gene data show CDR1 as SEHNR and CDR2 as FQNEAQ (reference sequence). V shed 3 bases and J shed 2 bases, with 1 base lying between them.

The chain joins TRBV6-5 to TRBJ2-5; 10 positions agree with TRBD1. This CDR3 is 14 amino acids long. The junction had 5 bases not matched to a gene; V was cut back by 6 bases and J by 4 bases. Looked up from germline, CDR1 is MNHEY and CDR2 is SVGAGI. The CDR3 DNA sequence: TGTGCCAGCAGAAAAGACAGGGGGCGAGAGACCCAGTACTTC. It is translated as CASRKDRGRETQYF.

The chain joins TRBV7-8 to TRBJ2-5; 10 bases line up with TRBD2. The CDR3 sequence is 14 residues long. From germline, CDR1 is SGHVS and CDR2 FQNEAQ. The V and J ends lost 10 bases and 5 bases, in that order; junction bases with no gene match: 10. CDR3: CAIRQREGRETQYF. CDR3 coding DNA: TGTGCCATCCGACAGCGGGAGGGGCGGGAGACCCAGTACTTC.

CDR3 in amino acids: CSVGTGELFF. The DNA of the CDR3 is TGCAGCGTGGGCACCGGGGAGCTGTTTTTT. The chain has TRBV29-1 and TRBJ2-2; D is undetermined. CDR3 length: 10 amino acids. Trimming pared 6 bases from V and 4 bases from J, leaving 3 bases between. In germline, CDR1 is SQVTM, CDR2 ANQGSEA.

The rearrangement links TRBV12-3 or TRBV12-4 to TRBJ1-2; TRBD1 might be the D (5 bases). V was trimmed by 6 bases and J by 7 bases, leaving 12 bases between them. CDR3 size: 12 residues. The CDR3 DNA is TGTGCCAGCAGCGAGACAGCGCGTGGCTACACCTTC. Amino acids: CASSETARGYTF.

The table lists this clonotype with a few counts. V usage is TRBV24-1 and J usage is TRBJ2-1; D is uncertain. V dropped 1 base and J dropped 6 bases, with 12 bases sitting between them. The CDR3 consists of 15 residues. Germline V gene sequence: CDR1 KGHDR, CDR2 SFDVKD. This CDR3 is CATSDFEGPGNEQFF. CDR3 sequence (DNA): TGTGCCACCAGTGATTTTGAAGGACCAGGCAATGAGCAGTTCTTC.

The rearrangement links TRBV5-8 to TRBJ2-7; 9 bases agree with TRBD2. Germline trimming cut 2 bases from V and 4 bases from J; bases unmatched to any gene: 7. The CDR3 has 15 amino acids. The germline gives CDR1 SGHTS, CDR2 YDEGEE. CDR3 in amino acids: CASSFLAGGRYEQYF. As DNA, the CDR3 is TGTGCCAGCAGCTTCCTGGCGGGGGGGCGGTACGAGCAGTACTTC. Using reference TRBV5-8 and TRBJ2-7 for the parts outside the CDR3, the full variable domain is EAGVTQSPTHLIKTRGQQATLRCSPISGHTSVYWYQQALGLGLQFLLWYDEGEERNRGNFPPRFSGRQFPNYSSELNVNALELEDSALYLCASSFLAGGRYEQYFGPGTRLTVT.

This clonotype was counted between two and nine times. This rearrangement joins TRBV5-5 to TRBJ1-1; TRBD1 aligns across 7 bases. Losses at the gene ends were 4 bases for V and 0 bases for J; bases not matched to a gene: 3. The CDR3 is 14 residues long. Germline assignment: CDR1 SGHKS and CDR2 YYEKEE (reference sequence). CDR3 protein: CASSPRGLNTEAFF. The CDR3 coding sequence is TGTGCCAGCAGCCCAAGGGGGCTGAACACTGAAGCTTTCTTT.

In its sample, this clonotype was seen a few times. The gene calls are TRBV5-1 and TRBJ2-1; D is uncertain. CDR3 length: 17 amino acids. CDR1 SGHRS and CDR2 YFSETQ come from the germline V gene. Between the trimmed V and J ends, which lost 0 bases and 5 bases, there was a span of 18 bases. CDR3 sequence: CASSLADGSPNHNEQFF. The CDR3 DNA sequence: TGCGCCAGCAGCTTGGCCGACGGCTCCCCCAATCACAATGAGCAGTTCTTC.

CDR3 nucleotide sequence: TGTGCCAGCATACCAACCCACGGGGGGAATGAGCAGTTCTTC. The encoded protein is CASIPTHGGNEQFF. The chain has TRBV12-3 or TRBV12-4 and TRBJ2-1; TRBD2 aligns across 7 bases. The CDR3 is 14 amino acids. The trim removed 7 bases at V and 7 bases at J, leaving 10 bases unmatched.

There are a few counts of this clonotype. The gene calls are TRBV12-3 or TRBV12-4 and TRBJ2-1; D is possibly TRBD1 (6 bases). This CDR3 has 14 residues. V was shortened by 4 bases and J by 8 bases, with 15 bases between the two germline ends. The DNA of the CDR3 is TGTGCCAGCAGTTCAAGCCCAGGGGTCCATGAGCAGTTCTTC. Translated: CASSSSPGVHEQFF.

This clonotype was picked up a small number of times. CDR3 DNA: TGCGCCAGCAGCTTGACGATCGGCCGCGAGCAGTACTTC. Translated: CASSLTIGREQYF. The V call is TRBV5-1, the J call TRBJ2-7; no clear D gene. The germline V and J ends were trimmed by 1 base and 6 bases, with 11 bases remaining between them. The CDR3 totals 13 residues. CDR1 and CDR2 from the germline V gene are SGHRS and YFSETQ. Full variable domain (remainder filled in from reference TRBV5-1 and TRBJ2-7): KAGVTQTPRYLIKTRGQQVTLSCSPISGHRSVSWYQQTPGQGLQFLFEYFSETQRNKGNFPGRFSGRQFSNSRSEMNVSTLELGDSALYLCASSLTIGREQYFGPGTRLTVT.

The chain couples TRBV19 to TRBJ2-3; possible D gene TRBD2, 5 bases. CDR3 length equals 13 residues. The germline V gene has CDR1 LNHDA and CDR2 SQIVND (reference sequence). V dropped 7 bases and J dropped 2 bases, with 10 bases sitting between them. Here the CDR3 DNA reads TGTGCCAGTAACGACGGACTCACAGATACGCAGTATTTT. Translation: CASNDGLTDTQYF. Drawing the rest from reference TRBV19 and TRBJ2-3, the complete variable domain is DGGITQSPKYLFRKEGQNVTLSCEQNLNHDAMYWYRQDPGQGLRLIYYSQIVNDFQKGDIAEGYSVSREKKESFPLTVTSAQKNPTAFYLCASNDGLTDTQYFGPGTRLTVL.

There are a few counts of this clonotype. The rearrangement uses TRBV5-1 and TRBJ2-5, with D maybe TRBD1 (6 bases). V gave up 4 bases and J gave up 1 base, with 14 bases separating them. CDR1 is SGHRS and CDR2 is YFSETQ in the germline V gene. This CDR3 comprises 15 residues. As DNA, the CDR3 is TGCGCCAGCAGCATGCAACAGGGCCCCCAAGAGACCCAGTACTTC. It is translated as CASSMQQGPQETQYF.

V is TRBV4-3 and J is TRBJ2-2; 11 nucleotides agree with TRBD1. This CDR3 spans 18 amino acids. CDR1 and CDR2 (germline): LGHNA, YSLEER. V lost 2 bases and J lost 5; bases outside the gene matches: 10. The CDR3 DNA reads as TGCGCCAGCAGCCAACCCCAGGGACAGGGGGTTCGGACCGGGGAGCTGTTTTTT. Translated, it gives CASSQPQGQGVRTGELFF.

CDR3 region: CASSLAKRNNEQFF. CDR3 DNA: TGTGCCAGCAGCCTGGCGAAGAGAAACAATGAGCAGTTCTTC. V is TRBV14 and J is TRBJ2-1; D is uncertain. Per germline, CDR1 SGHDN and CDR2 FVKESK. V was shortened by 4 bases and J by 5 bases, with 12 bases between the two germline ends. CDR3 size: 14 residues. The variable domain in full, completed from reference TRBV14 and TRBJ2-1, reads EAGVTQFPSHSVIEKGQTVTLRCDPISGHDNLYWYRRVMGKEIKFLLHFVKESKQDESGMPNNRFLAERTGGTYSTLKVQPAELEDSGVYFCASSLAKRNNEQFFGPGTRLTVL.

This clonotype has more than one count but fewer than ten. The chain combines TRBV4-3 with TRBJ1-2, with no clear D. CDR3 length equals 14 residues. The germline V gene encodes CDR1 LGHNA and CDR2 YSLEER. The V gene lost 0 bases and the J gene lost 2 bases, with 7 bases spanning the gap. The CDR3: CASSQDNGNYGYTF. The CDR3 bases are TGCGCCAGCAGCCAAGATAACGGAAACTATGGCTACACCTTC.

This clonotype was counted between two and nine times. The chain couples TRBV18 to TRBJ1-1; D remains ambiguous. V dropped 6 bases and J dropped 5 bases, with 13 bases sitting between them. The length of the CDR3 is 13 residues. CDR1 and CDR2 (germline): KGHSH, LQKENI. DNA of the CDR3: TGTGCCAGCTCCCCCATGAGCAGTACTGAAGCTTTCTTT. Amino acid sequence: CASSPMSSTEAFF.

This chain joins TRBV24-1 and TRBJ2-3; a weak D match, TRBD2 (6 bases). Looked up from germline, CDR1 is KGHDR and CDR2 is SFDVKD. CDR3 size: 15 residues. V lost 0 bases and J lost 2, with 8 bases in between. The CDR3: CATSDLGLNTDTQYF. The CDR3 DNA reads TGTGCCACCAGTGATTTGGGACTAAACACAGATACGCAGTATTTT.